These 15 T cell receptor beta chains were sequenced from one sample in a study of CXCR3-negative and CXCR3-positive naive CD8 T cells. The method, 5' RACE with UMI labels, was used to prepare the TRB cDNA libraries. One entry per CDR3 protein, without DNA, is what TCRdb gives after re-calling the 5' RACE reads. In total, the table holds about 56,000 distinct CDR3 sequences. Sequencing was done on a sample of memory CD8+ T cells from blood. The receptors were gathered from a human donor in good health. Some clones in this sample may be carry-over from other donors' samples.

V usage is TRBV20-1 and J usage is TRBJ2-3; TCRdb names TRBD1, which stays unverified in the absence of DNA. Germline CDR1 and CDR2: DFQATT and SNEGSKA (reference sequence). CDR3 length equals 15 residues. This CDR3 reads CSARPPRRGVDTQYF.

The chain uses TRBV4-2 and TRBJ2-1; the TCRdb D gene call, TRBD1, has no DNA to confirm it. The CDR3 has 16 amino acids. Germline CDR1 reads LGHNA; CDR2 reads YNFKEQ. CDR3 residues: CASSQDGGASYNEQFF.

The J gene is TRBJ2-7, the V gene TRBV28; the D call of TRBD2 rests on TCRdb alone, since no DNA is present to check it. This CDR3 has 15 residues. In germline, CDR1 is MDHEN, CDR2 SYDVKM. The CDR3 is CASSLGLAGVGEQYF.

The chain employs TRBV29-1 and TRBJ1-1; TCRdb's D call, TRBD1, is unchecked because there is no DNA. Germline-derived CDR1 and CDR2 are SQVTM and ANQGSEA. The CDR3 has 12 amino acids. The CDR3 sequence: CSVVGQVPEAFF.

The chain joins TRBV4-3 to TRBJ2-6; TCRdb gives TRBD1 as the D gene, but with no DNA this cannot be confirmed. The germline CDR1 and CDR2 sequences are LGHNA and YSLEER. The CDR3 consists of 20 residues. CDR3: CASSQDRPRHVLSGANVLTF.

The chain carries TRBV4-1 and TRBJ2-3; TCRdb outputs TRBD2, but without DNA this stays unchecked. There are 16 residues in the CDR3. In germline, CDR1 is MGHRA, CDR2 YSYEKL. The CDR3 sequence: CASSHTTSGGPYTQYF.

This chain links TRBV29-1 with TRBJ2-2; TCRdb returns TRBD1, unconfirmable since there is no DNA. The germline V gene encodes CDR1 SQVTM and CDR2 ANQGSEA. The CDR3 totals 16 residues. The CDR3 reads CSVEKGVYPNTGELFF.

The chain employs TRBV19 and TRBJ2-1; the D gene TCRdb calls, TRBD2, cannot be checked with no DNA. Germline CDR1 is LNHDA and CDR2 is SQIVND (reference sequence). The CDR3 covers 15 residues. CDR3 amino acids: CASSKREAIYNEQFF.

V gene TRBV29-1 combines with J gene TRBJ2-7; TCRdb picks TRBD2, but there is no DNA to check that call. Germline V gene lookup returns CDR1 SQVTM and CDR2 ANQGSEA. The CDR3 has 18 residues. This chain's CDR3 is CSVGTMREFPSISYEQYF.

CDR3 loop: CASSISLGNTEAFF. This chain connects TRBV19 to TRBJ1-1. The CDR3 is 14 amino acids. Per the germline V gene, CDR1 is LNHDA and CDR2 is SQIVND (reference sequence).

The chain is built from TRBV4-2 and TRBJ2-7; the D call from TCRdb, TRBD1, cannot be confirmed without DNA. CDR3 length: 17 residues. Germline loops: CDR1 LGHNA, CDR2 YNFKEQ. CDR3 amino acids: CASSQEGQGLLSYEQYF.

CDR3: CASSQLSPDRGSYEQYF. This chain links TRBV4-2 with TRBJ2-7; TCRdb's D call, TRBD2, is unchecked because there is no DNA. The CDR3 is 17 residues long. Germline V gene lookup returns CDR1 LGHNA and CDR2 YNFKEQ.

The gene calls are TRBV20-1 and TRBJ2-5; the D gene TCRdb calls, TRBD1, cannot be checked with no DNA. The germline V gene has CDR1 DFQATT and CDR2 SNEGSKA (reference sequence). This CDR3 has 15 residues. The CDR3: CSARDRRGLQETQYF.

This sequence joins TRBV11-2 and TRBJ2-7; there is no DNA to check the TCRdb D call of TRBD1. CDR3 size: 14 residues. Germline V lookup: CDR1 SGHAT, CDR2 FQNNGV. The CDR3 spells CASSSGQGAYEQYF.

The chain uses TRBV29-1 and TRBJ1-2. Germline CDR1 SQVTM, CDR2 ANQGSEA. The CDR3 runs 15 residues. The CDR3 spells CSVEGTSNINYGYTF. The variable domain in full, completed from reference TRBV29-1 and TRBJ1-2, reads SAVISQKPSRDICQRGTSLTIQCQVDSQVTMMFWYRQQPGQSLTLIATANQGSEATYESGFVIDKFPISRPNLTFSTLTVSNMSPEDSSIYLCSVEGTSNINYGYTFGSGTRLTVV.